These 6 T cell receptor beta chains were all obtained from the same sample, sequenced in a study of identical twins. MiXCR, run by TCRdb on the 5' RACE reads, gives a single entry per CDR3 protein. The sample yields 1.5 million to 2 million distinct CDR3 sequences, around 33% seen once. The sample taken for sequencing was cord blood. The source of these receptors is a newborn girl in good health.

This clonotype was seen only a few times. The CDR3 here is CASRFAGDTEAFF. CDR3 bases: TGCGCCAGCAGATTTGCGGGAGACACTGAAGCTTTCTTT. The gene calls are TRBV5-1 and TRBJ1-1; D remains ambiguous. The CDR3 totals 13 residues. V was trimmed by 5 bases and J by 3 bases, leaving 11 bases between them. Germline V gene data show CDR1 as SGHRS and CDR2 as YFSETQ.

This clonotype was found many times. The V and J genes are TRBV20-1 and TRBJ2-1, with TRBD2 matching 12 bases. Germline trimming cut 0 bases from V and 6 bases from J; bases unmatched to any gene: 3. Germline V gene sequence: CDR1 DFQATT, CDR2 SNEGSKA (reference sequence). The CDR3 spans 15 residues. The CDR3 here is CSARDPSGGANEQFF. Here the CDR3 DNA reads TGCAGTGCTAGAGATCCTAGCGGGGGGGCCAATGAGCAGTTCTTC.

In this sample, this clonotype turned up a few times. J is TRBJ1-6 and V is TRBV7-9, with 8 bases lining up with TRBD1. In germline, CDR1 is SEHNR, CDR2 FQNEAQ (reference sequence). The CDR3 loop spans 16 amino acids. V dropped 3 bases and J dropped 8; count of bases not matched to a gene: 9. CDR3 region: CASSFRTGKGDSPLHF. The CDR3 DNA reads TGTGCCAGCAGCTTTAGGACAGGGAAGGGCGATTCACCCCTCCACTTT.

Comment on this clonotype: This may be a read error, as it is one base from a much larger clone. The chain is built from TRBV5-1 and TRBJ2-7; no definite D call. The germline V gene has CDR1 SGHRS and CDR2 YFSETQ. Trimming shortened V by 4 bases and J by 7 bases, and 12 bases separated the two germline ends. The CDR3 is made up of 12 amino acids. The CDR3 DNA reads TGCGCCAGCAGCCCCGACCTCAATGAGCAGTACTTC. It translates to CASSPDLNEQYF.

The CDR3 coding sequence is TGTGCCAGCTCACCAGTGAACAGAGTAGGGAACACTGAAGCTTTCTTT. Translation: CASSPVNRVGNTEAFF. The chain has TRBV18 and TRBJ1-1, with D uncertain. CDR1 and CDR2 (germline): KGHSH, LQKENI. The V end lost 2 bases, the J end lost 1 base, and 14 bases lay between the germline ends. The CDR3 sequence is 16 residues long.

This clonotype came up many times. The chain joins TRBV29-1 to TRBJ2-3; no definite D call. CDR3 size: 13 residues. The V end was cut by 5 bases, the J end by 1 base, with 10 bases between. The V gene's germline CDR1 is SQVTM and CDR2 ANQGSEA. CDR3 amino acids: CSVQVSGTDTQYF. The CDR3 coding sequence is TGCAGCGTTCAGGTTTCGGGCACAGATACGCAGTATTTT.